This T cell receptor beta chain is drawn from a study of T cell responses to AZD1222 COVID-19 vaccine. General study findings and limits: Reports say nearly half of spike-specific TCRs go after unmutated variant regions.

Method: immunoSEQ multiplex PCR; TCRdb's copy keeps in-frame clones and lacks some. Here the sample spans 150,000 to 200,000 clones, 85% to 90% being singletons. Trimming removed 0 bases from V and 0 bases from J, with 16 bases in between. The germline V gene has CDR1 SGHRS and CDR2 YFSETQ. The CDR3 is 17 residues long. In regard to this clone: What it binds is unknown.

This sequence was found in an adult in good health. J is TRBJ2-7 and V is TRBV5-1, with D perhaps TRBD1 or TRBD2 (7 bases each). Material: peripheral blood, obtained on day 0 of MenACWY control vaccination. The DNA of the CDR3 is TGCGCCAGCAGCTTGGCGACAGGGAGGGGTCTCTCCTACGAGCAGTACTTC. This sequence encodes CASSLATGRGLSYEQYF. Full variable domain (remainder filled in from reference TRBV5-1 and TRBJ2-7): KAGVTQTPRYLIKTRGQQVTLSCSPISGHRSVSWYQQTPGQGLQFLFEYFSETQRNKGNFPGRFSGRQFSNSRSEMNVSTLELGDSALYLCASSLATGRGLSYEQYFGPGTRLTVT.